This TCR beta chain appears in the sequencing data of a study of blood T cell repertoires in COVID-19. V was clipped by 0 bases and J by 9 bases; unmatched bases: 16. Germline-derived CDR1 and CDR2 are SGHRS and YFSETQ. This CDR3 spans 18 amino acids. The authors' processing: Amplified reference gene primers provided the basis for estimating nucleated cell counts. The repertoire was sequenced with immunoSEQ multiplex PCR; TCRdb's copy has only in-frame clones and lacks some. From that table come the V and J calls and clone size; the DNA was used to work out D and trimming. The sample consists of about 130,000 clones, about nine tenths of them appearing once.

This clonotype was obtained from a man aged 50-59 years with acute or convalescent COVID-19. Sequenced input: peripheral blood. The chain recombines TRBV5-1 with TRBJ2-1; 9 bases fit TRBD1. CDR3 in DNA: TGCGCCAGCAGCTTGGCCTATGGGACAGGGCTTGTCTCAGGTGAGCAGTTCTTC. Translating gives CASSLAYGTGLVSGEQFF.